This TCR beta chain was identified during a study of CD8+ T cells in alopecia areata. Study results and caveats: Lesional scalp, notably in alopecia totalis/universalis, had clonality above that of normal scalp. Mice gave a clearer picture of TCR sharing than patients did, possibly for HLA-related reasons. Normal skin's resident alphabeta T cells are sequenced alongside lesional scalp T cells.

In regard to this clone: Its antigen is unidentified.

RNA was isolated and reverse transcribed to cDNA, the sequencing template. The table came from immunoSEQ multiplex PCR; TCRdb's copy has only in-frame clones and leaves some out. Among some 130,000 clones listed, approximately 49% were seen once. Lesional scalp punch biopsies and peripheral blood came from alopecia areata patients. The CDR3 contains 14 residues. After removal of 8 bases from V and 4 bases from J, the junction contained 8 bases not matched to a gene. Per germline, CDR1 MNHEY and CDR2 SMNVEV (reference sequence). This chain uses TRBV27 with TRBJ1-2, with TRBD1 identical over 9 bases. The sequence was collected from a human donor with alopecia areata. This specimen was CD8+ T cells sorted from blood, taken at week 0. The CDR3 DNA reads as TGTGCCAGCCGGAGGGACAGGGAGGGCTATGGCTACACCTTC. Encoded protein: CASRRDREGYGYTF.